This passage covers 12 T cell receptor beta chains from one sample sequenced in a study of cytomegalovirus exposure and HLA in healthy donors. Sequenced by immunoSEQ multiplex PCR; TCRdb stores in-frame clones only, minus some. The table lists 150,000 to 200,000 clones, 85% of them singletons. Sequenced: PBMCs. All receptors come from a man aged 18 to 29 in good health and CMV-seropositive.

The CDR3 sequence is CASSFSGTEAFF. The CDR3 bases are TGTGCCAGCAGCTTCTCCGGGACTGAAGCTTTCTTT. The chain is built from TRBV5-6 and TRBJ1-1, with D unclear. The germline V gene has CDR1 SGHDT and CDR2 YYEEEE. The length of the CDR3 is 12 residues. V lost 2 bases, J lost 5 bases, and 7 bases lay in between.

V gene TRBV11-2 combines with J gene TRBJ1-6; D remains unclear. Germline CDR1 and CDR2: SGHAT and FQNNGV. The V and J ends lost 3 bases and 5 bases respectively, with 14 bases between them. This CDR3 is built from 16 residues. The CDR3 DNA sequence: TGTGCCAGCAGCTTGGTAGGAGTTATCGATAATTCACCCCTCCACTTT. Protein: CASSLVGVIDNSPLHF.

This clone has a single count. The chain recombines TRBV7-8 with TRBJ1-1, with unresolved D. The CDR3 spans 15 residues. The V end was cut by 5 bases, the J end by 1 base, with 14 bases between. In germline, CDR1 is SGHVS, CDR2 FQNEAQ. The CDR3 sequence is CASSPASWPNTEAFF. In DNA form, the CDR3 reads TGTGCCAGCAGCCCCGCCTCGTGGCCGAACACTGAAGCTTTCTTT.

This clone has a single count. J is TRBJ2-7 and V is TRBV28, with a tentative D call TRBD1 (7 bases). CDR1 and CDR2 (germline): MDHEN, SYDVKM. The CDR3 is made up of 15 amino acids. V was cut by 4 bases and J by 3 bases, with 16 bases left in between. CDR3: CASSSNFQGGYEQYF. The CDR3 bases are TGTGCCAGCAGTTCAAACTTCCAGGGGGGCTACGAGCAGTACTTC.

The V call is TRBV7-9, the J call TRBJ2-7; TRBD1 aligns across 7 bases. V trimming: 6 bases; J trimming: 5 bases; junction bases outside the gene matches: 19. The germline V gene encodes CDR1 SEHNR and CDR2 FQNEAQ (reference sequence). The length of the CDR3 is 17 residues. The CDR3 coding sequence is TGTGCCAGCAGTCGTAGGAGCCGGGACAGTCCCTCGGACGAGCAGTACTTC. Its translation is CASSRRSRDSPSDEQYF. The complete variable domain, with remaining parts taken from reference TRBV7-9 and TRBJ2-7, reads DTGVSQNPRHKITKRGQNVTFRCDPISEHNRLYWYRQTLGQGPEFLTYFQNEAQLEKSRLLSDRFSAERPKGSFSTLEIQRTEQGDSAMYLCASSRRSRDSPSDEQYFGPGTRLTVT.

In this sample, this clone turned up a few times. The chain has TRBV6-5 and TRBJ1-6, with a possible D match to TRBD1 (5 bases). Looked up from germline, CDR1 is MNHEY and CDR2 is SVGAGI. CDR3 length: 13 amino acids. Trimming stripped 4 bases from V and 9 bases from J, with 10 bases between. Here the CDR3 reads CASSSWGGSPLHF. The CDR3 DNA is TGTGCCAGCAGTTCTTGGGGGGGTTCACCCCTCCACTTT.

The chain couples TRBV10-2 to TRBJ2-7; D may be TRBD2 (6 bases). Trimming removed 0 bases from V and 4 bases from J, with 13 bases in between. Germline lookup yields CDR1 WSHSY and CDR2 SAAADI. This CDR3 has 15 amino acids. CDR3 protein: CASSESKGLSYEQYF. The CDR3 nucleotides are TGCGCCAGCAGTGAGTCGAAGGGACTCTCATACGAGCAGTACTTC.

This chain joins TRBV7-8 and TRBJ2-5; 8 bases match TRBD1. Germline trimming cut 5 bases from V and 5 bases from J; bases unmatched to any gene: 10. Germline V gives CDR1 SGHVS, CDR2 FQNEAQ. This CDR3 has 15 amino acids. CDR3 DNA sequence: TGTGCCAGCAGCCTATTCGACAGGGGATTTGAGACCCAGTACTTC. Translation gives CASSLFDRGFETQYF. Based on the CDR3 plus reference TRBV7-8 and TRBJ2-5, the full variable domain is GAGVSQSPRYKVAKRGQDVALRCDPISGHVSLFWYQQALGQGPEFLTYFQNEAQLDKSGLPSDRFFAERPEGSVSTLKIQRTQQEDSAVYLCASSLFDRGFETQYFGPGTRLLVL.

The DNA for the CDR3 is TGTGCCAGCAGGTACGCAAGACAGCTTATGAACACTGAAGCTTTCTTT. Translating gives CASRYARQLMNTEAFF. The V call is TRBV6-5, the J call TRBJ1-1, with D tentatively TRBD1 (5 bases). V lost 6 bases, J lost 0 bases, and 17 bases lay in between. Germline CDR1 reads MNHEY; CDR2 reads SVGAGI. The CDR3 spans 16 residues.

The rearrangement links TRBV28 to TRBJ1-1; TRBD1 matches 8 bases. Germline CDR1 and CDR2: MDHEN and SYDVKM. The CDR3 has 18 residues. Trimming removed 5 bases from V and 5 bases from J; junction bases left unmatched: 19. The CDR3 sequence is CASSPTGGQAWWRTEAFF. The CDR3 DNA reads as TGTGCCAGCAGTCCAACAGGGGGACAGGCATGGTGGAGGACTGAAGCTTTCTTT.

A remark on this clone: Other nucleotide sequences in the sample specify the same CDR3. V gene TRBV6-5 combines with J gene TRBJ2-7; tentative D call: TRBD1 (5 bases). V shed 2 bases and J shed 0 bases, with 5 bases lying between them. Germline CDR1 MNHEY, CDR2 SVGAGI. This CDR3 region has 13 residues. The CDR3 region is CASSYDSSYEQYF. CDR3 sequence (DNA): TGTGCCAGCAGTTACGACAGCTCCTACGAGCAGTACTTC.

This rearrangement joins TRBV10-3 to TRBJ1-1, with D perhaps TRBD1 (5 bases). The CDR3 extends over 14 amino acids. The ends were cut back, 0 bases at V and 2 bases at J, with 7 bases in the middle. Germline V CDR1 and CDR2: ENHRY, SYGVKD. The CDR3 here is CAISESGGNTEAFF. CDR3 nucleotides: TGTGCCATCAGTGAGTCGGGGGGAAACACTGAAGCTTTCTTT.